This passage covers 5 T cell receptor beta chains from one sample sequenced in a study of graft-versus-host responses after intestinal transplantation. Only in-frame clones appear in the TCRdb table, and some are missing; sequencing was by immunoSEQ multiplex PCR. The repertoire has 50,000 to 75,000 clones, 94% of them found once; the top ten carry more than 0.3%. These receptors are not linked to any known antigen. Sequencing used unstimulated CD4+ T cells sorted from spleen or lymph node cells, obtained before transplant. The source is a human donor who was the organ donor for an intestinal transplant.

V and J are TRBV7-9 and TRBJ2-5; tentatively, D is TRBD1 (6 bases). This CDR3 contains 13 residues. Between the trimmed V and J ends, which lost 4 bases and 5 bases, there was a span of 11 bases. Germline values: CDR1 SEHNR, CDR2 FQNEAQ (reference sequence). CDR3 bases: TGTGCCAGCAGCTCCCAGGGGTTGGAGACCCAGTACTTC. This codes for CASSSQGLETQYF.

The V call is TRBV9, the J call TRBJ2-1, with 9 nucleotides matching TRBD2. The CDR3 is 17 residues long. Losses at the gene ends were 0 bases for V and 7 bases for J; bases not matched to a gene: 11. The germline gives CDR1 SGDLS, CDR2 YYNGEE. The CDR3 DNA is TGTGCCAGCAGCGTAGGTACTGTAGTAGCGGGGGAGAATGAGCAGTTCTTC. It is translated as CASSVGTVVAGENEQFF.

The V call is TRBV7-8, the J call TRBJ2-4, with D hard to call. From germline, CDR1 is SGHVS and CDR2 FQNEAQ. CDR3 length equals 14 residues. The ends were cut back, 1 base at V and 0 bases at J, with 4 bases in the middle. Here the CDR3 DNA reads TGTGCCAGCAGCTTAGGGACAGCCAAAAACATTCAGTACTTC. Protein product: CASSLGTAKNIQYF.

This clone appeared a single time. The rearrangement uses TRBV10-3 and TRBJ1-6; TRBD1 aligns across 10 bases. The CDR3 has 16 residues. The ends lost 6 bases at V and 10 bases at J; junction bases unmatched: 12. Germline assignment: CDR1 ENHRY and CDR2 SYGVKD. For the CDR3, the DNA is TGTGCCATCAGCCCGGGACAGGGGATCGGGGGATCACCCCTCCACTTT. Residues: CAISPGQGIGGSPLHF.

The chain joins TRBV4-3 to TRBJ1-2; no firm D call. Deletions cut 2 bases from V and 3 bases from J, with 7 bases between. Germline assignment: CDR1 LGHNA and CDR2 YSLEER. The CDR3 loop spans 13 amino acids. The CDR3 sequence is CASSQRGYYGYTF. CDR3 nucleotide sequence: TGCGCCAGCAGCCAACGGGGATACTATGGCTACACCTTC.